This TCR beta chain was retrieved from a study of cytomegalovirus exposure and HLA in healthy donors. With regard to this clone: Its cognate antigen is unknown.

Measured with immunoSEQ multiplex PCR; TCRdb has only the in-frame clones, and not every one. The repertoire consists of tens of thousands of clones, with about 92% occurring once and the leading ten covering 0.55% to 0.75%. Points from the study as a whole: The TCR clusters that emerged in the first cohort tended, a later analysis found, to co-occur in the 110 or so validation repertoires.

The germline V gene encodes CDR1 LNHDA and CDR2 SQIVND (reference sequence). V lost 3 bases and J lost 7, with 13 bases in between. This CDR3 spans 14 amino acids. The sequencing input was PBMCs. The V and J genes are TRBV19 and TRBJ2-4; possibly TRBD1 for D (5 bases). This receptor was taken from a man aged 18 to 30 in good health and CMV-seronegative. The chain's CDR3 is CASSMGLVGNIQYF. CDR3 DNA sequence: TGTGCCAGTAGTATGGGGCTAGTCGGGAACATTCAGTACTTC. The variable domain in full, with the rest retrieved from reference TRBV19 and TRBJ2-4, is DGGITQSPKYLFRKEGQNVTLSCEQNLNHDAMYWYRQDPGQGLRLIYYSQIVNDFQKGDIAEGYSVSREKKESFPLTVTSAQKNPTAFYLCASSMGLVGNIQYFGAGTRLSVL.